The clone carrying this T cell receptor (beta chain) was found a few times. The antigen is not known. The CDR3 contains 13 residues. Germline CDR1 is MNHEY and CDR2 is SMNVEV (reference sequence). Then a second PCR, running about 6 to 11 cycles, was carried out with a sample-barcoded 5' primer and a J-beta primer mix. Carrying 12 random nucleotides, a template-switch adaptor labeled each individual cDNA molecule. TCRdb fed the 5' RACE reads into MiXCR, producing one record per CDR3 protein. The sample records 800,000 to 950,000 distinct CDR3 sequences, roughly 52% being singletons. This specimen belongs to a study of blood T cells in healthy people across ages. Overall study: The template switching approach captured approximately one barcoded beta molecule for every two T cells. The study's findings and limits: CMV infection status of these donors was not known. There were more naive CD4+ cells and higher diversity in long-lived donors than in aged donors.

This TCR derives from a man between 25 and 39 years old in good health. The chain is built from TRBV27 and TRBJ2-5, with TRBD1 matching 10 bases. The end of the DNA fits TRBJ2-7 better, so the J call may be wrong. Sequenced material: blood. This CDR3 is CASSDRDRGEQYF. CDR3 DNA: TGTGCCAGCAGTGACCGGGACAGGGGCGAGCAGTACTTC.